The entry that follows covers one T cell receptor (beta chain) sequence. Per the authors' pipeline: By means of reference gene primer amplification, nucleated cell counts were estimated. The method was immunoSEQ multiplex PCR; TCRdb's version includes in-frame clones alone and lacks a portion of them. The V and J calls and clone size were taken over from that table, and D and trimming were inferred from the DNA. Of around 130,000 clones in the sample, 84% were seen once. A Seattle source enrolled patients during active infection and followed them longitudinally. Germline CDR1 is SNHLY and CDR2 is FYNNEI. The V end was cut by 1 base, the J end by 9 bases, with 16 bases between. The CDR3 runs 15 residues. This record belongs to a study of blood T cell repertoires in COVID-19. Whole-study context: COVID-19 samples from acute and convalescent phases originated in the United States, Italy and Spain. Nucleic acid was either cDNA or gDNA, and it came from T cells, B-cell-depleted T cells, or PBMCs.

This TCR derives from a man aged 25 to 40 with COVID-19, enrolled during active disease. V gene TRBV2 combines with J gene TRBJ2-1; TRBD2 might be the D (6 bases). The sample consisted of peripheral blood. The CDR3 region is CASSEGGIGNGEQFF. In DNA form, the CDR3 reads TGTGCCAGCAGTGAAGGCGGGATAGGTAATGGTGAGCAGTTCTTC. Supplemented by reference TRBV2 and TRBJ2-1, the full variable domain reads EPEVTQTPSHQVTQMGQEVILRCVPISNHLYFYWYRQILGQKVEFLVSFYNNEISEKSEIFDDQFSVERPDGSNFTLKIRSTKLEDSAMYFCASSEGGIGNGEQFFGPGTRLTVL.